Included here is one T cell receptor beta chain sequence, with context. The source of the sample is a study of T cells in narcolepsy. Looking at the study overall: Enrolled donors included narcolepsy type 1 or type 2 patients and healthy controls.

Sequencing used immunoSEQ multiplex PCR; TCRdb keeps in-frame clones, though not all of them. The profile shows some 25,000 clones, approximately 85% of them singletons. Sequenced sample: CD45RA- memory CD4+ T cells from PBMCs. The origin of this receptor is a human donor with narcolepsy.

CDR3 in DNA: TGTGCCAGCAGCTTTTCACAGGGTAGCAAAAACATTCAGTACTTC. Residues: CASSFSQGSKNIQYF. The V and J genes are TRBV5-6 and TRBJ2-4, with a tentative D call TRBD1 (6 bases). Germline V gene data show CDR1 as SGHDT and CDR2 as YYEEEE. The ends were cut back, 2 bases at V and 3 bases at J, with 12 bases in the middle. The length of the CDR3 is 15 residues.